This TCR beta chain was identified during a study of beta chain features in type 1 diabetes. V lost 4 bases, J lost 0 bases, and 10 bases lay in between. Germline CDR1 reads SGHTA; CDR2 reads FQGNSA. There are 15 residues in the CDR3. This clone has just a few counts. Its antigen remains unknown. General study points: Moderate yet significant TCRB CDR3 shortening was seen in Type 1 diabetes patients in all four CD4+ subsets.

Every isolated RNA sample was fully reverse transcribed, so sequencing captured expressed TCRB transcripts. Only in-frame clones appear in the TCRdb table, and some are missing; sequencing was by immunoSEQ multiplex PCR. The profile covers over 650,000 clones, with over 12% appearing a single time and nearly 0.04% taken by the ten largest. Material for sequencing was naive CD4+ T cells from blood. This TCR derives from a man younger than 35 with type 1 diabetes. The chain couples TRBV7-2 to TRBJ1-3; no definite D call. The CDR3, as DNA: TGTGCCAGCAGCTCTACAGTGATCTCTGGAAACACCATATATTTT. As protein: CASSSTVISGNTIYF.